The entry that follows covers one T cell receptor beta chain sequence. The antigen remains undetermined. The CDR3 covers 15 residues. Germline lookup yields CDR1 SGHTA and CDR2 FQGNSA. V was shortened by 5 bases and J by 3 bases, with 16 bases between the two germline ends. The entry originates in a study of OX40 agonist ivuxolimab in advanced cancers. Looking at the study overall: A male proportion of about 84% was recorded, with mean age about 60 years and range roughly 23 to 79. Having had anti-PD-1, anti-PD-L1 or anti-CTLA-4 therapy before was allowed, and roughly 40% had some.

Clones were sequenced by immunoSEQ multiplex PCR, and TCRdb holds only the in-frame ones, with some missing. The sample lists tens of thousands of clones; roughly 90% were seen once. Overall study findings and caveats: Clonal expansion in partial responders at 0.1-3.0 mg/kg ranked among the lowest. At 0.1 to 3.0 mg/kg, clonal expansion of CD4+ and CD8+ blood T cells had occurred by week 6.

This sequence originates from an adult with an advanced solid tumor such as melanoma, head and neck, liver or kidney cancer. Source: CD4+ or CD8+ T cells sorted from blood, taken in a trial of the OX40 agonist ivuxolimab. V and J are TRBV7-2 and TRBJ2-5; D is possibly TRBD2 (7 bases). The CDR3 is CASSPTGGGEETQYF. Written as DNA, the CDR3 is TGTGCCAGCAGCCCCACCGGAGGGGGGGAAGAGACCCAGTACTTC.